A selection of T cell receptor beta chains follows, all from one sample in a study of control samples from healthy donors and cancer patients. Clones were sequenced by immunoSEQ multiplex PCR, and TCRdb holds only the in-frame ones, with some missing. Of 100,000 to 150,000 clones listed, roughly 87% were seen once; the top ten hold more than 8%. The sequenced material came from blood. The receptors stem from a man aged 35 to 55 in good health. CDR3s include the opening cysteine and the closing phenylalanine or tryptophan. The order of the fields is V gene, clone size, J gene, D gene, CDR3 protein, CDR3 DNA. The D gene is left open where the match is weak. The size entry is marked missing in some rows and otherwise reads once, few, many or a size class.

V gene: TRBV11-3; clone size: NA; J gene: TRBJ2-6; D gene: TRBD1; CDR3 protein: CASRDRGRSGANVLTF; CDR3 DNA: TGTGCCAGCAGGGACAGGGGCCGCTCTGGGGCCAACGTCCTGACTTTC
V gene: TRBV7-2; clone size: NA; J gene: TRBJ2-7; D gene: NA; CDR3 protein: CASSLWGVPLGEQYF; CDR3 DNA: TGTGCCAGCAGCTTATGGGGAGTTCCGCTCGGGGAGCAGTACTTC
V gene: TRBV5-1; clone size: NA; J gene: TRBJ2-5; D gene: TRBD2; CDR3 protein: CASSFGRGAQETQYF; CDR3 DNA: TGCGCCAGCAGCTTTGGGCGGGGGGCCCAAGAGACCCAGTACTTC
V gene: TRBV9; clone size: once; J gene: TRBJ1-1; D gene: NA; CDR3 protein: CASSVGAAHEAFF; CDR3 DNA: TGTGCCAGCAGCGTAGGGGCTGCTCATGAAGCTTTCTTT
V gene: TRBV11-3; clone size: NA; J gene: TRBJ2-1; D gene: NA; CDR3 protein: CASRGTDYNEQFF; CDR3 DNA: TGTGCCAGCAGAGGGACGGACTACAATGAGCAGTTCTTC
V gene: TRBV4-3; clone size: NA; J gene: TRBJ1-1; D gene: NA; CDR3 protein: CASSQDSRGTEAFF; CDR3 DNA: TGCGCCAGCAGCCAAGATTCAAGGGGCACTGAAGCTTTCTTT
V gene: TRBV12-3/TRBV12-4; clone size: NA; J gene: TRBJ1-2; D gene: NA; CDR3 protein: CASSRTWDWGYTF; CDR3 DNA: TGTGCCAGCAGTCGGACTTGGGATTGGGGCTACACCTTC
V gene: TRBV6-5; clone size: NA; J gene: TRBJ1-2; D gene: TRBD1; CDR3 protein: CASSPDRGAYGYTF; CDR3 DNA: TGTGCCAGCAGCCCGGACAGGGGGGCCTATGGCTACACCTTC
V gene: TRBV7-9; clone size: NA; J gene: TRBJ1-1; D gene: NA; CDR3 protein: CASSFNMNTEAFF; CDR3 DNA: TGTGCCAGCAGCTTTAACATGAACACTGAAGCTTTCTTT
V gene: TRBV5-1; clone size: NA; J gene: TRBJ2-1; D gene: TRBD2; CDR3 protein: CASSSAGGRVNNEQFF; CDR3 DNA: TGCGCCAGCAGCTCCGCGGGGGGGCGAGTTAACAATGAGCAGTTCTTC
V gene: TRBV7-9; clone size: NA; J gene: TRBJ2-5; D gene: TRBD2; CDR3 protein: CASSLAGGLRDETQYF; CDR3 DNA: TGTGCCAGCAGCCTAGCGGGGGGCCTGAGGGACGAGACCCAGTACTTC
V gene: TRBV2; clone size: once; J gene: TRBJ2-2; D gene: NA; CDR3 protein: CASRWQGTGELFF; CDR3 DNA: TGTGCCAGCCGGTGGCAGGGGACCGGGGAGCTGTTTTTT
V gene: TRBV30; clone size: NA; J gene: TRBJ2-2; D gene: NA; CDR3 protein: CAWAPGRRNTGELFF; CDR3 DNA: TGTGCCTGGGCCCCGGGACGGCGAAACACCGGGGAGCTGTTTTTT
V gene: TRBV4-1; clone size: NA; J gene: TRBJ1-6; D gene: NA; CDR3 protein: CASSQDPGNNSPLHF; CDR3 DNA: TGCGCCAGCAGCCAAGACCCGGGGAATAATTCACCCCTCCACTTT
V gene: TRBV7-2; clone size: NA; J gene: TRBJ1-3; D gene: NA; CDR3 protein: CASSPGQLTSGNTIYF; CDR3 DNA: TGTGCCAGCAGCCCAGGACAGTTAACTTCTGGAAACACCATATATTTT
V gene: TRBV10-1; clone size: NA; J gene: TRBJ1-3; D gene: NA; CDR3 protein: CASSPGRESGNTIYF; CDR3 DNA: TGCGCCAGCAGTCCGGGAAGAGAGTCTGGAAACACCATATATTTT
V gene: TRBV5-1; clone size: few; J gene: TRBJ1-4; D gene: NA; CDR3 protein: CASSLATADEKLFF; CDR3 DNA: TGCGCCAGCAGCTTGGCGACAGCGGATGAAAAACTGTTTTTT
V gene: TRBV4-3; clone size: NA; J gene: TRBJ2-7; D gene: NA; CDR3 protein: CASSQDIGTYEQYF; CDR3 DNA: TGCGCCAGCAGCCAAGACATAGGGACCTACGAGCAGTACTTC
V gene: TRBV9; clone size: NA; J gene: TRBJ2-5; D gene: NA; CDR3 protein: CASSVAAAQETQYF; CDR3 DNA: TGTGCCAGCAGCGTAGCTGCGGCACAAGAGACCCAGTACTTC
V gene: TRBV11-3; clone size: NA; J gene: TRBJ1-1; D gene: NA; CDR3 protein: CASSLDLGVPYTEAFF; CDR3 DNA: TGTGCCAGCAGCTTAGATCTCGGGGTCCCTTACACTGAAGCTTTCTTT
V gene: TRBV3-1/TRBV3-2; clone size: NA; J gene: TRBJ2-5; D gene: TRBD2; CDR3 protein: CASSQDEPGTSGGNQETQYF; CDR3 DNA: TGTGCCAGCAGCCAAGATGAACCCGGGACTAGCGGGGGGAACCAAGAGACCCAGTACTTC
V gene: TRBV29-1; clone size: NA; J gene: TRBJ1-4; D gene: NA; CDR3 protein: CSVAGSEKLFF; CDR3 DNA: TGCAGCGTTGCAGGTTCTGAAAAACTGTTTTTT
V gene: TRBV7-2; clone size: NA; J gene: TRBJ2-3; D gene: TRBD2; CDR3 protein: CASSSYGLARSDTQYF; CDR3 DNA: TGTGCCAGCAGCTCCTACGGACTAGCGAGGTCAGATACGCAGTATTTT
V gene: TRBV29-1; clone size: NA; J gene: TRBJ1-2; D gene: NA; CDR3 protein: CSVERGRGMGGYTF; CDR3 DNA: TGCAGCGTTGAAAGGGGTCGGGGGATGGGTGGCTACACCTTC
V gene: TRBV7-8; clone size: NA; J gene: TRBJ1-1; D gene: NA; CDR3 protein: CASSLAMNTEAFF; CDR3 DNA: TGTGCCAGCAGCTTAGCCATGAACACTGAAGCTTTCTTT
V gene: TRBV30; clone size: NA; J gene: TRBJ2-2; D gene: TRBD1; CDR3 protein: CAWSPGQGAAGELFF; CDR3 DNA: TGTGCCTGGAGCCCGGGACAGGGGGCGGCTGGGGAGCTGTTTTTT
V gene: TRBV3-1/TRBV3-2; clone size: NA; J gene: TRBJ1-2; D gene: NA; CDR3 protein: CASSQVGDHYGYTF; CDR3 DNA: TGTGCCAGCAGCCAAGTGGGGGATCACTATGGCTACACCTTC
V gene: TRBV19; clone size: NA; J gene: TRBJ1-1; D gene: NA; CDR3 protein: CASSIGGNTEAFF; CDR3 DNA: TGTGCCAGTAGTATAGGGGGGAACACTGAAGCTTTCTTT